This T cell receptor (beta chain) appears in the sequencing data of a study of T cell clonotyping in hematopoietic cell transplantation. Study at large: Recipient samples before transplant were obtained post-cytoreduction.

V lost 0 bases and J 4 bases, leaving 12 bases between the germline ends. This CDR3 comprises 15 residues. Germline CDR1 LGHNA, CDR2 YSLEER. A remark on this clone: Its cognate antigen is unknown.

The table came from immunoSEQ multiplex PCR; TCRdb's copy has only in-frame clones and leaves some out. The sample shows 15,000 to 20,000 clones, more than 75% of them seen only once. Time point noted: recipient sample about 28 days before transplant, after cytoreduction. Findings and limits, study-wide: Pathologically expanded recipient clonotypes increased progressively from day 30 to day 180 as diversity fell. Without cell sorting, CD4 versus CD8 contributions remain unresolved. Broader posttransplant TCR repertoire diversity was predicted by graft donor and pretransplant recipient Inverse Simpson Index values.

The sequencing here drew on peripheral blood mononuclear cells, taken before stem cell transplant. The sequence came from a man aged 50-60 years with acute myeloid leukemia. Some clones in this sample may be carry-over from other donors' samples. This chain joins TRBV4-3 and TRBJ1-2; tentative D call: TRBD1 (5 bases). For the CDR3, the DNA is TGCGCCAGCAGCCAAGATTCGTCAGGGTTCTATGGCTACACCTTC. Translated, it gives CASSQDSSGFYGYTF.